The clone carrying this TCR beta chain was observed a few times. Its target is unknown. This sample is part of a study of T cells after yellow fever vaccination. MiXCR was run by TCRdb on the 5' RACE reads, yielding one entry per CDR3 protein. The sample comprises 340,000 or so distinct CDR3 sequences, under 15% of which are singletons, and 3.2% rests with the top ten. From germline, CDR1 is SEHNR and CDR2 FQNEAQ (reference sequence). The germline V and J ends were trimmed by 5 bases and 1 base, with 17 bases remaining between them. The CDR3 has 17 residues. General study findings and limits: A small share of clonotypes appeared in both CD4 and CD8 compartments. The presence of abundant clonotypes contaminating from the bulk population was possible in FACS-sorted repertoires. Subsequent to the booster, the majority of primary-vaccination clones reappeared (roughly 95% CD4, about 90% CD8).

This chain links TRBV7-9 with TRBJ1-4; D possibly corresponds to TRBD1 (6 bases). The specimen was CD4+ T cells sorted from PBMCs, collected 15 days after the yellow fever booster vaccination. This receptor was taken from a man aged 18-30 years who received the YFV17D yellow fever vaccine. The CDR3 sequence is CASSPFGGVGTNEKLFF. CDR3 coding DNA: TGTGCCAGCAGCCCTTTTGGGGGCGTGGGAACTAATGAAAAACTGTTTTTT.